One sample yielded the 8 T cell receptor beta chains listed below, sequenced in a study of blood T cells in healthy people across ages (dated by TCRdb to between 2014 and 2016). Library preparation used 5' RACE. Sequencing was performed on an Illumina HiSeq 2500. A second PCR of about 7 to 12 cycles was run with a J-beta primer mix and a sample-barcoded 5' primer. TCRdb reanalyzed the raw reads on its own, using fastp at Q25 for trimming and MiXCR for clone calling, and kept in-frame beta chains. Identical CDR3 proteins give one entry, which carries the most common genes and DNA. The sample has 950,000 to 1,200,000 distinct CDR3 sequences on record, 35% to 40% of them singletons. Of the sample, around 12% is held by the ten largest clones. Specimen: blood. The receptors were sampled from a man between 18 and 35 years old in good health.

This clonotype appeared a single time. DNA for the CDR3: TGTGCCAGCCACGGACAGGTTTACAATGAGCAGTTCTTC. This sequence encodes CASHGQVYNEQFF. The V gene is TRBV6-1, the J gene TRBJ2-1; 7 positions match TRBD1. V was pared by 8 bases and J by 4 bases, with 5 bases of the junction left unmatched. CDR3 length: 13 amino acids. Germline V gene data show CDR1 as MNHNS and CDR2 as SASEGT.

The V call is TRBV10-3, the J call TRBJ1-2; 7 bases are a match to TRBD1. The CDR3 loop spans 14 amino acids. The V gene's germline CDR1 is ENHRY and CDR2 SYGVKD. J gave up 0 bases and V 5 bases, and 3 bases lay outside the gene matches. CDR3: CAISPGQTNYGYTF. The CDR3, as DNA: TGTGCCATCAGTCCGGGACAGACTAACTATGGCTACACCTTC.

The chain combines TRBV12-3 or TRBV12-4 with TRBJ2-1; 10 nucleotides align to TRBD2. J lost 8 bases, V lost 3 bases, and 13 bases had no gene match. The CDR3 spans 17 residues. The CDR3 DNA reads TGTGCCAGCAGTTTTATCCTAGCGGGGGCCCGTCGGGATGAGCAGTTCTTC. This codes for CASSFILAGARRDEQFF.

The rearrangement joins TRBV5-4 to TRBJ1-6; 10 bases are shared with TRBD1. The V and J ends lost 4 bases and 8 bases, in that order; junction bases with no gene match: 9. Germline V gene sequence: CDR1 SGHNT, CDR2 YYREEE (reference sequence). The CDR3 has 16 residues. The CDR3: CASSRTGTGAHSPLHF. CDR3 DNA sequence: TGTGCCAGCAGCCGAACCGGGACAGGGGCTCATTCACCCCTCCACTTT.

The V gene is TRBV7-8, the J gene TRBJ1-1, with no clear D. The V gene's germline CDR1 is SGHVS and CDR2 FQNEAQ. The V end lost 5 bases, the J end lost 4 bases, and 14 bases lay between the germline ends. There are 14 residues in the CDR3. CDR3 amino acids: CASSIRAPGTEAFF. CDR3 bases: TGTGCCAGCAGCATCCGGGCCCCGGGCACTGAAGCTTTCTTT. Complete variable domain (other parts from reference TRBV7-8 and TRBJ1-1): GAGVSQSPRYKVAKRGQDVALRCDPISGHVSLFWYQQALGQGPEFLTYFQNEAQLDKSGLPSDRFFAERPEGSVSTLKIQRTQQEDSAVYLCASSIRAPGTEAFFGQGTRLTVV.

The CDR3 region has the DNA TGTGCCAGCAGCTTGCGATTTCGGGCCTCCTATAGCAATCAGCCCCAGCATTTT. Translated: CASSLRFRASYSNQPQHF. This chain uses TRBV5-5 with TRBJ1-5; no definite D call. Trimming pared 1 base from V and 0 bases from J, leaving 17 bases between. The CDR3 consists of 18 residues. The germline gives CDR1 SGHKS, CDR2 YYEKEE (reference sequence).

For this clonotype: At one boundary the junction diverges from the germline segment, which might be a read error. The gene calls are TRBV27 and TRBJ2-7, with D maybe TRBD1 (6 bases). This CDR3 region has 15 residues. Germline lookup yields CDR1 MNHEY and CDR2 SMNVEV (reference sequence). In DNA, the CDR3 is TGTGCCAGCAGCTTATCCTGGCAGGGGACCTACGAGCAGTACTTC. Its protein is CASSLSWQGTYEQYF.

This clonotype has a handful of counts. The chain's CDR3 is CASRTQLNTEAFF. DNA of the CDR3: TGTGCCAGCAGAACCCAACTTAACACTGAAGCTTTCTTT. The V gene is TRBV27, the J gene TRBJ1-1; D ambiguous. CDR1 and CDR2 (germline): MNHEY, SMNVEV (reference sequence). Trimming stripped 6 bases from V and 2 bases from J, with 10 bases between. The CDR3 spans 13 residues.